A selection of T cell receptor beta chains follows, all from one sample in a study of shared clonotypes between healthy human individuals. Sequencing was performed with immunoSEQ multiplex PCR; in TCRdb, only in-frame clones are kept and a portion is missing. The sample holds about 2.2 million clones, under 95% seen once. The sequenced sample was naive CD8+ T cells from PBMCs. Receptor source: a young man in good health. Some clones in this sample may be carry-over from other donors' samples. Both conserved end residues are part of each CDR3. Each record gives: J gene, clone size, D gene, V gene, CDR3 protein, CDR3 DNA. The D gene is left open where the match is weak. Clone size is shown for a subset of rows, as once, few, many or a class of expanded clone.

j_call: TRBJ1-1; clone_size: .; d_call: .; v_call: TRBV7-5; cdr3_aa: CARSLVGGRTNTEAFF; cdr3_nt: TGTGCCAGAAGCTTAGTTGGCGGACGGACGAACACTGAAGCTTTCTTT
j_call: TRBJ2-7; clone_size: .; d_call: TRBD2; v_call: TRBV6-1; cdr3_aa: CASSAETSGRAAGEQYF; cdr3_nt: TGTGCCAGCAGTGCTGAGACTAGCGGGAGGGCAGCTGGCGAGCAGTACTTC
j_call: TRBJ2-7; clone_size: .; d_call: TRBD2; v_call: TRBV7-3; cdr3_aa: CASREGLAGDEQYF; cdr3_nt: TGTGCCAGCAGGGAAGGACTAGCAGGTGACGAGCAGTACTTC
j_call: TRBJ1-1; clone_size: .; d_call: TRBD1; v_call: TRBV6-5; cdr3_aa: CASGLTGDGNTEAFF; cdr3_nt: TGTGCCAGCGGGTTGACAGGGGATGGGAACACTGAAGCTTTCTTT
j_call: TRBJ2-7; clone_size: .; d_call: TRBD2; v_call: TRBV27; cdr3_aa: CASSLIGGGTYEQYF; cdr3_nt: TGTGCCAGCAGTTTAATTGGCGGGGGGACCTACGAGCAGTACTTC
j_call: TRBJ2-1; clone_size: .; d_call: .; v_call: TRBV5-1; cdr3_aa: CASYSLGEQFF; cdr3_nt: TGCGCCAGCTACAGCTTAGGTGAGCAGTTCTTC
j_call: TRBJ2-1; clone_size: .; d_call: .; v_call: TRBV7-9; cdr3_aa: CASSLNWDEQFF; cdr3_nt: TGTGCCAGCAGCTTAAATTGGGATGAGCAGTTCTTC
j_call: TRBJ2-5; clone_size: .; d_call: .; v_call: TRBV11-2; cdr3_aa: CASSSQVGQGRETQYF; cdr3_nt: TGTGCCAGCAGCTCGCAGGTGGGGCAGGGAAGGGAGACCCAGTACTTC
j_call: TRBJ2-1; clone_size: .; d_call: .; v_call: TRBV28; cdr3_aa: CASRVLRGVAAPSYNEQFF; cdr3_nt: TGTGCCAGCAGAGTGCTGAGGGGGGTCGCAGCTCCTTCCTACAATGAGCAGTTCTTC
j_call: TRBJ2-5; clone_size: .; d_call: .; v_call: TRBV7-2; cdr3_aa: CASSLTGTDETQYF; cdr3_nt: TGTGCCAGCAGCTTAACGGGGACGGATGAGACCCAGTACTTC
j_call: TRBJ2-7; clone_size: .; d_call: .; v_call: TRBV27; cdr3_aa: CASSPGASWVDEQYF; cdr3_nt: TGTGCCAGCAGTCCTGGGGCCAGTTGGGTCGACGAGCAGTACTTC
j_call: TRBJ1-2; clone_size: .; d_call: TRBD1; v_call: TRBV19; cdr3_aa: CASSLGTGVRGYGYTF; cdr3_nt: TGTGCCAGTAGTCTCGGGACAGGGGTAAGGGGCTATGGCTACACCTTC
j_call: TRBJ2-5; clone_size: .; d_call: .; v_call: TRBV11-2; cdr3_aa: CASSLWRADQETQYF; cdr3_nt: TGTGCCAGCAGCTTATGGAGGGCAGATCAAGAGACCCAGTACTTC
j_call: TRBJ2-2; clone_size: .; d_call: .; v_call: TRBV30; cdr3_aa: CAWRPPNQGGQANTGELFF; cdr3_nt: TGTGCCTGGAGACCCCCGAATCAGGGCGGCCAAGCGAACACCGGGGAGCTGTTTTTT
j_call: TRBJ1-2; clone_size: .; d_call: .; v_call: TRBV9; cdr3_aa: CASMGRANYGYTF; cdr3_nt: TGTGCCAGCATGGGCAGGGCTAACTATGGCTACACCTTC
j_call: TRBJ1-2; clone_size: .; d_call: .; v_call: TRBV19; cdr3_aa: CASNAPFSHGYTF; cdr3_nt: TGTGCCAGTAATGCTCCCTTTTCCCATGGCTACACCTTC
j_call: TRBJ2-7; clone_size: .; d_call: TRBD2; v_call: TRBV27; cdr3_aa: CASRKAGGPYEQYF; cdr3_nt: TGTGCCAGCAGAAAGGCGGGAGGGCCCTACGAGCAGTACTTC
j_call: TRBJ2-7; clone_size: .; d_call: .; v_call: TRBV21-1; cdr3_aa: CASGTSGHYEQYF; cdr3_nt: TGTGCCAGCGGGACTAGCGGACATTACGAGCAGTACTTC
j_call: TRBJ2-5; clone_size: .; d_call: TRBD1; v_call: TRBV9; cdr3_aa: CASSAGQGSETQYF; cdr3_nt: TGTGCCAGCAGCGCGGGACAGGGTTCAGAGACCCAGTACTTC
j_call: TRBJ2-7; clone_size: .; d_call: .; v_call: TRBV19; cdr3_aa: CASSIAPLYEQYF; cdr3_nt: TGTGCCAGTAGTATAGCTCCCCTCTACGAGCAGTACTTC
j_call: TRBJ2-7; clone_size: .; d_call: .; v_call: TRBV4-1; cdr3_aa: CASSQDGSYEQYF; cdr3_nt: TGCGCCAGCAGCCAAGACGGCTCCTACGAGCAGTACTTC
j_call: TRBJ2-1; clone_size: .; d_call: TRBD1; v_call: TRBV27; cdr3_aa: CASTGTGFLQFF; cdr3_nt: TGTGCCAGCACCGGGACAGGGTTTTTGCAGTTCTTC
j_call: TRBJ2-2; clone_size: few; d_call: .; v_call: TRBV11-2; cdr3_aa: CASSLSRELFF; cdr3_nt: TGTGCCAGCAGCCTGTCTCGGGAGCTGTTTTTT
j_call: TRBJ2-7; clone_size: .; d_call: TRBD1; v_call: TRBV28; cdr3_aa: CASSTRTLGTGEIYEQYF; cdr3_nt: TGTGCCAGCAGTACGCGAACTCTTGGGACAGGGGAAATCTACGAGCAGTACTTC
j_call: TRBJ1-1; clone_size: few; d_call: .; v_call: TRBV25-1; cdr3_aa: CASSMGRGAFF; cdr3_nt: TGTGCCAGCAGTATGGGACGGGGAGCTTTCTTT
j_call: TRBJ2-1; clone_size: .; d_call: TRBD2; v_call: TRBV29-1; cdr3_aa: CSVEDGTSGDEQFF; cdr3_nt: TGCAGCGTTGAAGACGGGACTAGTGGCGATGAGCAGTTCTTC
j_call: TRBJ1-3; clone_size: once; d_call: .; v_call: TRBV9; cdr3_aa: CASSPPPPLEYSGNTIYF; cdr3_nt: TGTGCCAGCAGCCCCCCACCACCTCTCGAATACTCTGGAAACACCATATATTTT
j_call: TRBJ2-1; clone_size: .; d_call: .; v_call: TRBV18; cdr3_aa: CASSPGWVGAYNEQFF; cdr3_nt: TGTGCCAGCTCACCAGGTTGGGTAGGGGCATACAATGAGCAGTTCTTC
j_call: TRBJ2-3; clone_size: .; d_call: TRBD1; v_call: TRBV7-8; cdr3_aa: CASSLAGTGGSDTQYF; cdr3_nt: TGTGCCAGCAGCTTAGCAGGGACAGGGGGCTCAGATACGCAGTATTTT
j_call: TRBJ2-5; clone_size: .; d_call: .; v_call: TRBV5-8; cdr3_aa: CASSSSIYQYF; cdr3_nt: TGTGCCAGCAGCTCTAGTATTTACCAGTACTTC
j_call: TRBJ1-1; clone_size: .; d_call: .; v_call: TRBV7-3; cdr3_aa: CASSSRTGNTEAFF; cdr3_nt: TGTGCCAGCAGCTCCAGAACAGGGAACACTGAAGCTTTCTTT
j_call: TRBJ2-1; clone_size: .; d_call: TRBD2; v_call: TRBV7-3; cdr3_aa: CASSLIGTSYEQFF; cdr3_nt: TGTGCCAGCAGCTTAATAGGGACTAGCTATGAGCAGTTCTTC
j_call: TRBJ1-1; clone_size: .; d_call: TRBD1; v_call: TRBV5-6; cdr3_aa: CASSLTGKVGQGGTEAFF; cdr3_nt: TGTGCCAGCAGCTTAACTGGAAAAGTGGGACAGGGAGGCACTGAAGCTTTCTTT
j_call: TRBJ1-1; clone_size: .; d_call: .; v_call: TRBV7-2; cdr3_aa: CASSLYPSWGAFF; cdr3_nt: TGTGCCAGCAGCTTATATCCCTCCTGGGGAGCTTTCTTT
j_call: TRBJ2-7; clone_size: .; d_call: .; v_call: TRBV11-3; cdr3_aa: CASSLSIGSTYEQYF; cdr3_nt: TGTGCCAGCAGCTTAAGTATAGGCAGCACCTACGAGCAGTACTTC
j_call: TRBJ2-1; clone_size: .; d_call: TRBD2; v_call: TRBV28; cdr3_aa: CASRSIAGEGTGNEQFF; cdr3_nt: TGTGCCAGCAGATCCATAGCGGGAGAGGGTACGGGGAATGAGCAGTTCTTC
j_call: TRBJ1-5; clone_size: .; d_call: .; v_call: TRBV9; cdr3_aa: CASSPQAQGGGPQHF; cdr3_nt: TGTGCCAGCAGCCCCCAGGCCCAGGGAGGAGGGCCCCAGCATTTT
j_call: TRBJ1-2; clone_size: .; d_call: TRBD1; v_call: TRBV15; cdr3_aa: CATSRGTTGQAYGYTF; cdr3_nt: TGTGCCACCAGCAGAGGGACTACGGGACAGGCCTATGGCTACACCTTC
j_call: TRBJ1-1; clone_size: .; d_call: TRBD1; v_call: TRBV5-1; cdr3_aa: CASGPGGMNTEAFF; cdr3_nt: TGCGCCAGTGGCCCAGGGGGGATGAACACTGAAGCTTTCTTT
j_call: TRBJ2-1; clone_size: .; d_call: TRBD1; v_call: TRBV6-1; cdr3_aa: CASSERGLTYNEQFF; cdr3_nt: TGTGCCAGCAGTGAAAGGGGGCTTACCTACAATGAGCAGTTCTTC
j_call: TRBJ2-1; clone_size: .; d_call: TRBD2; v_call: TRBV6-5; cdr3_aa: CASSYSPSGRNEQFF; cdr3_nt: TGTGCCAGCAGTTACTCGCCTAGCGGGAGGAATGAGCAGTTCTTC
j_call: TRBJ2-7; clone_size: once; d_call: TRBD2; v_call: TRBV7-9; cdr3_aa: CASSSRTSGRPYEQYF; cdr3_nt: TGTGCCAGCAGCTCCCGGACTAGCGGGAGGCCCTACGAGCAGTACTTC
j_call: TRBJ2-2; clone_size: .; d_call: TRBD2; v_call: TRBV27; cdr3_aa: CASSSTLAGGSPGELFF; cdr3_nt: TGTGCCAGCAGTTCCACACTAGCGGGAGGGAGCCCCGGGGAGCTGTTTTTT
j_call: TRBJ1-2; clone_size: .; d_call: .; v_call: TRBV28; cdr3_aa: CALFGNYGYTF; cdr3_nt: TGTGCTCTCTTCGGTAACTATGGCTACACCTTC
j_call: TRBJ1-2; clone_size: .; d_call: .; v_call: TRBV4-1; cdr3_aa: CASSQVTAPFSYGYTF; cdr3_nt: TGCGCCAGCAGCCAGGTGACTGCCCCCTTTTCCTATGGCTACACCTTC
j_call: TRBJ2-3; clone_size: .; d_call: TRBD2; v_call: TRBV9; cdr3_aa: CASSVRGTIGGDTQYF; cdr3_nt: TGTGCCAGCAGCGTTCGGGGGACTATCGGCGGGGATACGCAGTATTTT
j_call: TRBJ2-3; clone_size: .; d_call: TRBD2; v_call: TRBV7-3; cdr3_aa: CASSATSGGTDTQYF; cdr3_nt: TGTGCCAGCAGCGCGACTAGCGGAGGCACAGATACGCAGTATTTT
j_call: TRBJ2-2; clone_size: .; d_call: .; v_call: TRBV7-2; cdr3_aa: CASSPNAWGTTTGELFF; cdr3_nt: TGTGCCAGCAGCCCAAACGCGTGGGGGACCACCACCGGGGAGCTGTTTTTT
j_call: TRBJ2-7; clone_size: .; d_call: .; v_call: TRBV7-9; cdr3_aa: CASSLQNSYEQYF; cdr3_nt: TGTGCCAGCAGCCTCCAGAACTCCTACGAGCAGTACTTC
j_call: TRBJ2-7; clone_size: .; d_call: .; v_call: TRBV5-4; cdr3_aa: CASSPRTGPYEQYF; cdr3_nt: TGTGCCAGCAGCCCGAGGACTGGCCCCTACGAGCAGTACTTC
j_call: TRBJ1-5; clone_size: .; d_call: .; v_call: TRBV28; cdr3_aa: CASSLTLQSNQPQHF; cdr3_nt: TGTGCCAGCAGTTTAACATTGCAAAGCAATCAGCCCCAGCATTTT
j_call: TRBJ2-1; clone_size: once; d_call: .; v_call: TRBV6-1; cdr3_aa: CASSETREIQDRFNEQFF; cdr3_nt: TGTGCCAGCAGTGAAACAAGGGAGATACAGGACAGATTCAATGAGCAGTTCTTC
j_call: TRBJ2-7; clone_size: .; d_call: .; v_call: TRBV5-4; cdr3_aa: CASSLFPHEQYF; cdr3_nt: TGTGCCAGCAGCTTATTCCCCCACGAGCAGTACTTC
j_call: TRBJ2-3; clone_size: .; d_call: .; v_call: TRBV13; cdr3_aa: CATHQVSTDTQYF; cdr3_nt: TGTGCCACCCATCAAGTGAGCACAGATACGCAGTATTTT
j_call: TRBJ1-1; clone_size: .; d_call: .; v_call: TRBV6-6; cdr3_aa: CASSPFGGQNEAFF; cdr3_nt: TGTGCCAGCAGTCCTTTCGGGGGGCAGAATGAAGCTTTCTTT